These 24 T cell receptor beta chains were all obtained from the same sample, sequenced in a study of blood T cell repertoires in COVID-19. Profiling relied on immunoSEQ multiplex PCR, and the TCRdb table lists in-frame clones only, not all of them. The table has hundreds of thousands of clones, around 90% seen once; the top ten hold about 2%. The sample was peripheral blood. Every receptor here comes from a woman aged 50 to 65 who had recovered from COVID-19.

This clone was seen more than once but under ten times. The chain couples TRBV30 to TRBJ1-1, with 7 nucleotides matching TRBD1. The V segment lost 3 bases and the J segment 4 bases; nucleotides outside the gene matches: 11. CDR1 and CDR2 from the germline V gene are GTSNPN and SVGIG (reference sequence). This CDR3 comprises 15 residues. The CDR3 DNA sequence: TGTGCCTGGAGACCCTTCACAGGGGCGATCACTGAAGCTTTCTTT. It encodes CAWRPFTGAITEAFF.

This sequence joins TRBV27 and TRBJ1-4, with D unresolved. Germline CDR1 and CDR2: MNHEY and SMNVEV (reference sequence). V was trimmed by 4 bases and J by 7 bases, leaving 13 bases between them. This CDR3 has 14 residues. This chain's CDR3 is CASSSSRLGEKLFF. The CDR3 region has the DNA TGTGCCAGCAGTTCCTCGAGGCTGGGTGAAAAACTGTTTTTT.

In its sample, this clone was seen once. V usage is TRBV6-5 and J usage is TRBJ2-2; possible D gene TRBD1, 5 bases. The germline V gene has CDR1 MNHEY and CDR2 SVGAGI. Trimming took off 4 bases at V and 0 bases at J, with 9 bases between the two ends. The CDR3 covers 15 residues. CDR3 region: CASSLGRPNTGELFF. Here the CDR3 DNA reads TGTGCCAGCAGTTTGGGGCGGCCGAACACCGGGGAGCTGTTTTTT.

This clone was detected only once. The CDR3 nucleotides are TGTGCCAGCAGCTTGGACAGGGTGGGGTCACCCCTCCACTTT. Amino acids: CASSLDRVGSPLHF. The rearrangement links TRBV5-4 to TRBJ1-6, with D maybe TRBD1 (6 bases). Germline V gene data show CDR1 as SGHNT and CDR2 as YYREEE (reference sequence). This CDR3 has 14 amino acids. Trimming removed 0 bases from V and 10 bases from J, with 11 bases in between.

The chain combines TRBV28 with TRBJ1-2; 7 nucleotides match TRBD1. J was trimmed by 1 base and V by 6 bases; bases with no gene match: 5. Germline V gives CDR1 MDHEN, CDR2 SYDVKM. The CDR3 has 14 amino acids. As DNA, the CDR3 is TGTGCCAGCAGCTCTAACAGGGGTAACTATGGCTACACCTTC. Its translation is CASSSNRGNYGYTF.

The V gene is TRBV18, the J gene TRBJ1-1; D gene ambiguous. The germline V gene has CDR1 KGHSH and CDR2 LQKENI. This CDR3 contains 12 residues. The germline V and J ends were trimmed by 6 bases and 1 base, with 6 bases remaining between them. Here the CDR3 reads CASSLRNTEAFF. The DNA of the CDR3 is TGTGCCAGCTCGCTGAGGAACACTGAAGCTTTCTTT.

J is TRBJ1-5 and V is TRBV28; D unclear. CDR3 length equals 15 residues. V lost 5 bases and J lost 0, with 11 bases in between. The germline V gene encodes CDR1 MDHEN and CDR2 SYDVKM. The CDR3 spells CASSQDGDSNQPQHF. DNA for the CDR3: TGTGCCAGCAGTCAAGACGGGGATAGCAATCAGCCCCAGCATTTT. The full variable domain, in which reference TRBV28 and TRBJ1-5 provide the parts outside the CDR3, is DVKVTQSSRYLVKRTGEKVFLECVQDMDHENMFWYRQDPGLGLRLIYFSYDVKMKEKGDIPEGYSVSREKKERFSLILESASTNQTSMYLCASSQDGDSNQPQHFGDGTRLSIL.

This chain uses TRBV6-2 or TRBV6-3 with TRBJ2-1, with TRBD2 identical over 9 bases. The CDR3 runs 15 residues. Per the germline V gene, CDR1 is MNHEY and CDR2 is SVGEGT. The V and J ends lost 5 bases and 3 bases, in that order; junction bases with no gene match: 5. The CDR3 sequence is CASSTLAGLYNEQFF. In DNA form, the CDR3 reads TGTGCCAGCAGTACCCTAGCGGGGCTCTACAATGAGCAGTTCTTC.

The V and J genes are TRBV28 and TRBJ1-1, with D uncertain. Trimming took 7 bases from V and 2 from J, leaving 14 bases between them. The CDR3 has 14 residues. Germline V lookup: CDR1 MDHEN, CDR2 SYDVKM. The CDR3 sequence is CASTPGSFNTEAFF. In DNA form, the CDR3 reads TGTGCCAGCACCCCCGGGTCCTTTAACACTGAAGCTTTCTTT. The whole variable domain, remainder taken from reference TRBV28 and TRBJ1-1, is DVKVTQSSRYLVKRTGEKVFLECVQDMDHENMFWYRQDPGLGLRLIYFSYDVKMKEKGDIPEGYSVSREKKERFSLILESASTNQTSMYLCASTPGSFNTEAFFGQGTRLTVV.

The V call is TRBV19, the J call TRBJ2-3, with 11 bases lining up with TRBD2. The germline V gene has CDR1 LNHDA and CDR2 SQIVND (reference sequence). With V trimmed by 6 bases and J by 2 bases, 10 bases remained unmatched. This CDR3 has 17 amino acids. The CDR3 nucleotides are TGTGCCAGTAGCCAACGGCGACTAGCGGGATTCACAGATACGCAGTATTTT. As protein: CASSQRRLAGFTDTQYF.

The chain carries TRBV6-5 and TRBJ2-2; the D is unclear. The CDR3 length is 14 residues. Trimming removed 6 bases from V and 6 bases from J, with 14 bases in between. Germline assignment: CDR1 MNHEY and CDR2 SVGAGI. The chain's CDR3 is CASREARYSGELFF. CDR3 coding DNA: TGTGCCAGCAGAGAGGCTAGGTATTCCGGGGAGCTGTTTTTT.

The chain couples TRBV19 to TRBJ2-3; 8 positions match TRBD2. This CDR3 is built from 14 residues. Germline values: CDR1 LNHDA, CDR2 SQIVND (reference sequence). With 7 bases clipped from V and 6 bases from J, the junction kept 9 bases outside the gene matches. Written as DNA, the CDR3 is TGTGCCAGTAATAAGCGGGGGACGGCCGATACGCAGTATTTT. Protein: CASNKRGTADTQYF.

V usage is TRBV4-2 and J usage is TRBJ2-5, with 12 bases matching TRBD2. This CDR3 is 16 amino acids long. J lost 0 bases, V lost 1 base, and 0 bases had no gene match. Germline V gene sequence: CDR1 LGHNA, CDR2 YNFKEQ. CDR3 nucleotides: TGTGCCAGCAGCCAAGGGACTAGCGGGAACCAAGAGACCCAGTACTTC. Amino acid sequence: CASSQGTSGNQETQYF.

This chain uses TRBV7-2 with TRBJ1-2, with TRBD1 as a possible D gene (6 bases). The CDR3 runs to 12 residues. CDR1 and CDR2 from the germline V gene are SGHTA and FQGNSA. Trimming left V 7 bases short and J 7 bases short, with 13 bases between. The CDR3 sequence is CASTPGVFGYTF. CDR3 sequence (DNA): TGTGCCAGCACCCCAGGGGTATTTGGCTACACCTTC.

This chain connects TRBV30 to TRBJ1-3; 8 bases fit TRBD1. Germline lookup yields CDR1 GTSNPN and CDR2 SVGIG (reference sequence). The CDR3 sequence is 15 residues long. J lost 5 bases, V lost 0 bases, and 6 bases had no gene match. CDR3 region: CAWSVARGLRNTIYF. The DNA of the CDR3 is TGTGCCTGGAGTGTAGCCAGGGGGCTAAGAAACACCATATATTTT.

CDR3 sequence reads: CASSSFASSYNEQFF. The CDR3 nucleotides read TGTGCCAGCAGCTCCTTCGCTAGCTCCTACAATGAGCAGTTCTTC. The gene calls are TRBV7-2 and TRBJ2-1; no firm D call. Germline CDR1 and CDR2: SGHTA and FQGNSA. The CDR3 has 15 amino acids. Trimming removed 4 bases from V and 0 bases from J, with 10 bases in between.

The chain uses TRBV6-2 or TRBV6-3 and TRBJ2-1; 11 bases line up with TRBD2. Trimming at V came to 2 bases and at J to 5 bases, leaving 8 bases not matched to a gene. Germline loops: CDR1 MNHEY, CDR2 SVGEGT. This CDR3 spans 17 amino acids. The CDR3 bases are TGTGCCAGCAGTTACACCCGCGCTAGCGGGAGGAACAATGAGCAGTTCTTC. This gives the protein CASSYTRASGRNNEQFF.

V is TRBV6-5 and J is TRBJ1-2; 7 bases are shared with TRBD1. CDR1 and CDR2 from the germline V gene are MNHEY and SVGAGI. This CDR3 is 11 amino acids long. V trimming: 2 bases; J trimming: 14 bases; junction bases outside the gene matches: 5. The CDR3 sequence: CASSYDRVPTF. The CDR3 nucleotides read TGTGCCAGCAGTTACGACAGGGTACCTACCTTC.

The V call is TRBV15, the J call TRBJ1-2, with D possibly being TRBD1 (5 bases). CDR1 LNHNV and CDR2 YYDKDF come from the germline V gene (reference sequence). Deletions cut 0 bases from V and 5 bases from J, with 16 bases between. The CDR3 spans 16 residues. The CDR3 sequence is CATSRESRAGQYGYTF. The CDR3, as DNA: TGTGCCACCAGCAGAGAGTCCCGGGCAGGGCAATATGGCTACACCTTC.

In this sample, this clone turned up once. This chain links TRBV6-2 or TRBV6-3 with TRBJ1-2; TRBD1 agrees at 9 bases. CDR3 length: 14 residues. The V and J ends lost 4 bases and 7 bases, in that order; junction bases with no gene match: 7. CDR1 and CDR2 from the germline V gene are MNHEY and SVGEGT. The CDR3 nucleotides are TGTGCCAGCAGTTGGGACAGGGTATCGATTGGCTACACCTTC. Translating it yields CASSWDRVSIGYTF.

The chain's CDR3 is CASSLSPGTGSYEQYF. The CDR3 DNA reads as TGTGCCAGCAGTTTAAGCCCCGGGACAGGGTCCTACGAGCAGTACTTC. The rearrangement joins TRBV27 to TRBJ2-7; 9 positions agree with TRBD1. V lost 2 bases and J lost 1; bases outside the gene matches: 6. Germline CDR1 reads MNHEY; CDR2 reads SMNVEV (reference sequence). CDR3 length: 16 residues.

The gene calls are TRBV6-5 and TRBJ1-2; perhaps TRBD1 as D (6 bases). Germline assignment: CDR1 MNHEY and CDR2 SVGAGI. This CDR3 spans 13 amino acids. Trimming left V 6 bases short and J 4 bases short, with 12 bases between. CDR3 amino acids: CASRPTGSYGYTF. The CDR3 nucleotides are TGTGCCAGCAGACCCACAGGGTCCTATGGCTACACCTTC.

This sequence joins TRBV27 and TRBJ1-6, with D maybe TRBD1 (5 bases). Trimming removed 3 bases at V and 5 bases at J, with 11 bases between. The germline V gene has CDR1 MNHEY and CDR2 SMNVEV (reference sequence). The CDR3 has 15 residues. CDR3 bases: TGTGCCAGCAGTTTGGAGGGGAAGCATAATTCACCCCTCCACTTT. Translation gives CASSLEGKHNSPLHF.

As DNA, the CDR3 is TGTGCCAGCAGCTTGGCGGGACAGTACAATGAGCAGTTCTTC. Amino acid sequence: CASSLAGQYNEQFF. The chain joins TRBV5-4 to TRBJ2-1; 7 positions agree with TRBD1. CDR1 is SGHNT, CDR2 YYREEE, per germline (reference sequence). The CDR3 sequence is 14 residues long. The J segment lost 4 bases and the V segment lost 0 bases, leaving 1 base of the junction unmatched.